The 21 T cell receptor beta chains listed next were all sequenced from one sample in a study of response to subunit inactivated influenza vaccine. MiXCR was run by TCRdb on the RT-PCR reads, yielding one entry per CDR3 protein. The sample contains hundreds of thousands of distinct CDR3 sequences, about 25% of which appear only once. The sequenced sample was CD4+ T cells sorted from PBMCs, obtained about 5 days after vaccination. The origin of the receptors is a man aged 45 to 65 who received an inactivated influenza vaccine.

This chain links TRBV11-2 with TRBJ2-7; D is tentatively TRBD1 or TRBD2 (5 bases each). V lost 5 bases, J lost 6 bases, and 17 bases lay in between. The CDR3 contains 14 residues. Germline CDR1 reads SGHAT; CDR2 reads FQNNGV. CDR3 sequence (DNA): TGTGCCAGCAGCAGAGGGGTCGCCTCTTCCGAGCAGTACTTC. Translation: CASSRGVASSEQYF.

This clonotype showed up just a few times. V and J are TRBV12-3 or TRBV12-4 and TRBJ2-6; a weak D match, TRBD2 (6 bases). Trimming pared 7 bases from V and 1 base from J, leaving 8 bases between. The CDR3 length is 14 residues. This CDR3 reads CASTRGSGANVLTF. The CDR3 coding sequence is TGTGCCAGCACCCGGGGGTCTGGGGCCAACGTCCTGACTTTC.

V is TRBV5-5 and J is TRBJ1-5; D is unclear. This CDR3 comprises 15 residues. Germline CDR1 is SGHKS and CDR2 is YYEKEE (reference sequence). The V gene lost 3 bases and the J gene lost 6 bases, with 16 bases spanning the gap. The CDR3 nucleotides read TGTGCCAGCAGCTCCCTTGGTCAACCGGGTCAGCCCCAGCATTTT. Encoded protein: CASSSLGQPGQPQHF.

The rearrangement links TRBV12-3 or TRBV12-4 to TRBJ2-3; D is perhaps TRBD1 or TRBD2 (5 bases each). The germline V and J ends were trimmed by 5 bases and 4 bases, with 16 bases remaining between them. This CDR3 comprises 15 residues. In nucleotides, the CDR3 is TGTGCCAGCAGTGCCCGCCTCGGGGCGTCAGATACGCAGTATTTT. It yields the protein CASSARLGASDTQYF.

This clonotype showed up just a few times. The chain employs TRBV4-1 and TRBJ1-1; the D is unclear. Looked up from germline, CDR1 is MGHRA and CDR2 is YSYEKL. V lost 1 base and J lost 2, with 11 bases in between. The CDR3 is 15 amino acids. The chain's CDR3 is CASSQVEPGNTEAFF. DNA of the CDR3: TGCGCCAGCAGCCAAGTGGAGCCAGGTAACACTGAAGCTTTCTTT.

The V gene is TRBV29-1, the J gene TRBJ1-5; D ambiguous. V was trimmed by 6 bases and J by 2 bases, leaving 11 bases between them. The CDR3 length is 13 residues. Germline lookup yields CDR1 SQVTM and CDR2 ANQGSEA. Written as DNA, the CDR3 is TGCAGCGTAACCGACGGGGGCAATCAGCCCCAGCATTTT. Translated, it gives CSVTDGGNQPQHF. Combining the CDR3 with reference TRBV29-1 and TRBJ1-5 gives the whole variable domain SAVISQKPSRDICQRGTSLTIQCQVDSQVTMMFWYRQQPGQSLTLIATANQGSEATYESGFVIDKFPISRPNLTFSTLTVSNMSPEDSSIYLCSVTDGGNQPQHFGDGTRLSIL.

This clonotype was detected a few times. The chain links TRBV20-1 to TRBJ2-5; D gene unclear. V lost 2 bases and J lost 2, with 6 bases in between. Germline V lookup: CDR1 DFQATT, CDR2 SNEGSKA (reference sequence). The CDR3 runs 12 residues. The CDR3 loop reads CSARNWQETQYF. CDR3 coding DNA: TGCAGTGCTAGAAACTGGCAAGAGACCCAGTACTTC.

This clonotype was seen more than once but under ten times. The rearrangement joins TRBV15 to TRBJ1-4; D uncertain. The CDR3 has 15 amino acids. Germline CDR1 LNHNV, CDR2 YYDKDF (reference sequence). Trimming removed 0 bases from V and 7 bases from J, with 12 bases in between. The CDR3 reads CATSREKLLGEKLFF. The CDR3 DNA is TGTGCCACCAGCAGAGAAAAGCTTCTGGGTGAAAAACTGTTTTTT.

This clonotype was seen a few times. The chain recombines TRBV20-1 with TRBJ1-5; perhaps TRBD1 as D (6 bases). CDR3 size: 12 residues. Germline V gives CDR1 DFQATT, CDR2 SNEGSKA (reference sequence). The V end lost 4 bases, the J end lost 2 bases, and 6 bases lay between the germline ends. For the CDR3, the DNA is TGCAGTGCTACAGGGGGCAATCAGCCCCAGCATTTT. It codes for CSATGGNQPQHF.

This clonotype was counted only a few times. The chain uses TRBV20-1 and TRBJ2-7; no clear D gene. V was cut by 6 bases and J by 3 bases, with 18 bases left in between. The V gene's germline CDR1 is DFQATT and CDR2 SNEGSKA (reference sequence). The CDR3 totals 14 residues. CDR3 sequence: CSANRPDQHYEQYF. The CDR3 region has the DNA TGCAGTGCAAACCGACCCGACCAGCACTACGAGCAGTACTTC.

The rearrangement links TRBV3-1 to TRBJ2-7; D call uncertain. The CDR3 runs to 14 residues. CDR1 and CDR2 from the germline V gene are LGHDT and YNNKEL (reference sequence). Trimming removed 1 base at V and 7 bases at J, with 14 bases between. CDR3 sequence (DNA): TGTGCCAGCAGCCAAGGGCAGAGGCCCAAAGAGCAGTACTTC. Translating gives CASSQGQRPKEQYF.

This clonotype was found a few times. V and J are TRBV12-3 or TRBV12-4 and TRBJ1-3; no reliable D call. This CDR3 has 12 amino acids. V shed 9 bases and J shed 4 bases, with 10 bases lying between them. CDR3 residues: CASNGAGNTIYF. The DNA of the CDR3 is TGTGCCAGTAATGGAGCAGGAAACACCATATATTTT.

This clonotype has just a few counts. The genes are TRBV20-1 and TRBJ2-1, with 12 bases matching TRBD1. The V segment lost 0 bases and the J segment 8 bases; nucleotides outside the gene matches: 8. The CDR3 extends over 16 amino acids. Looked up from germline, CDR1 is DFQATT and CDR2 is SNEGSKA (reference sequence). This CDR3 reads CSARDSGTGGVDEQFF. For the CDR3, the DNA is TGCAGTGCTAGAGATTCGGGGACAGGGGGCGTGGATGAGCAGTTCTTC.

This clonotype was seen a few times. CDR3 DNA sequence: TGCGCCAGCAGCTCCGACAGGGGATGGGAGACCCAGTACTTC. Its protein product is CASSSDRGWETQYF. The chain joins TRBV5-1 to TRBJ2-5, with TRBD1 identical over 8 bases. Germline V CDR1 and CDR2: SGHRS, YFSETQ. The CDR3 totals 14 residues. Trimming cost V 3 bases and J 5 bases; bases outside gene matches: 6.

This clonotype was observed a handful of times. The rearrangement uses TRBV20-1 and TRBJ2-4; 9 nucleotides match TRBD2. The germline gives CDR1 DFQATT, CDR2 SNEGSKA (reference sequence). There are 14 residues in the CDR3. V shed 5 bases, J shed 12 bases, and the junction held 14 bases outside the gene matches. The DNA of the CDR3 is TGCAGTGCTCCTCGAGCGGGACTAGCAACGGCTCAGTACTTC. It encodes CSAPRAGLATAQYF.

The V gene is TRBV7-9, the J gene TRBJ1-4; 7 nucleotides line up with TRBD1. The CDR3 covers 15 residues. CDR1 is SEHNR, CDR2 FQNEAQ, per germline (reference sequence). The V segment lost 2 bases and the J segment 5 bases; nucleotides outside the gene matches: 5. Here the CDR3 DNA reads TGTGCCAGCAGCTTATTCGGGACAGTAAATGAAAAACTGTTTTTT. Protein sequence: CASSLFGTVNEKLFF. Based on the CDR3 plus reference TRBV7-9 and TRBJ1-4, the full variable domain is DTGVSQNPRHKITKRGQNVTFRCDPISEHNRLYWYRQTLGQGPEFLTYFQNEAQLEKSRLLSDRFSAERPKGSFSTLEIQRTEQGDSAMYLCASSLFGTVNEKLFFGSGTQLSVL.

The V and J genes are TRBV28 and TRBJ2-7; no reliable D call. Germline-derived CDR1 and CDR2 are MDHEN and SYDVKM. This CDR3 has 15 amino acids. Trimming shortened V by 1 base and J by 3 bases, and 13 bases separated the two germline ends. The chain's CDR3 is CASSLSARRDYEQYF. In DNA form, the CDR3 reads TGTGCCAGCAGTTTATCGGCCAGGCGAGACTACGAGCAGTACTTC.

This clonotype was counted a few times. The chain joins TRBV7-2 to TRBJ2-3; no clear D gene. This CDR3 comprises 13 residues. V lost 6 bases and J 2 bases, leaving 9 bases between the germline ends. Germline-derived CDR1 and CDR2 are SGHTA and FQGNSA. The CDR3: CASSSPLTDTQYF. The DNA of the CDR3 is TGTGCCAGCAGTAGCCCCCTCACAGATACGCAGTATTTT.

The CDR3 loop is CASSPSGTSGGHTDTQYF. The CDR3 DNA reads TGCGCCAGCAGCCCTTCCGGGACTAGCGGGGGGCACACAGATACGCAGTATTTT. The genes are TRBV5-1 and TRBJ2-3, with 15 bases matching TRBD2. The germline V gene has CDR1 SGHRS and CDR2 YFSETQ. The CDR3 consists of 18 residues. V gave up 4 bases and J gave up 2 bases; unmatched junction bases: 8.

This clonotype was seen repeatedly, ten times or more. This chain joins TRBV5-1 and TRBJ2-3, with D possibly TRBD1 on 6 matching bases. The length of the CDR3 is 17 residues. The V and J ends lost 4 bases and 2 bases respectively, with 20 bases between them. Germline CDR1 is SGHRS and CDR2 is YFSETQ. CDR3 coding DNA: TGCGCCAGCAGCCGGAATAGGAAGGGACAAGCCACAGATACGCAGTATTTT. As protein: CASSRNRKGQATDTQYF.

This chain uses TRBV3-1 with TRBJ2-1, with 11 bases fitting TRBD2. Germline loops: CDR1 LGHDT, CDR2 YNNKEL (reference sequence). V trimming: 4 bases; J trimming: 9 bases; junction bases outside the gene matches: 17. The CDR3 consists of 18 residues. The CDR3 spells CASSPAPLLAGVVSEQFF. In DNA form, the CDR3 reads TGTGCCAGCAGCCCTGCCCCCTTACTAGCGGGAGTCGTGAGTGAGCAGTTCTTC.